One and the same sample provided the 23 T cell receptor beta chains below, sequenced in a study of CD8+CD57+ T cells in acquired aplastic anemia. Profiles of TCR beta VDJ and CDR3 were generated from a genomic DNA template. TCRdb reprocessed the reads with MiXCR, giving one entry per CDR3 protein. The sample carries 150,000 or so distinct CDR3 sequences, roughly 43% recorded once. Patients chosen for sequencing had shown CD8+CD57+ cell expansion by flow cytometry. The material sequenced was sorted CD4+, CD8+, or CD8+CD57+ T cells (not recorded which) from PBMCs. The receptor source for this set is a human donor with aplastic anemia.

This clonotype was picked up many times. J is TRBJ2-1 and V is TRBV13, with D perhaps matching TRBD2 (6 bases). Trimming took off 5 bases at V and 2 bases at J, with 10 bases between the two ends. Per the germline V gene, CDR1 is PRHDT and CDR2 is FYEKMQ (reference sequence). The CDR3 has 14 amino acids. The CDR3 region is CASSTTGAYNEQFF. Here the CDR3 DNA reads TGTGCCAGCAGCACCACGGGAGCCTACAATGAGCAGTTCTTC.

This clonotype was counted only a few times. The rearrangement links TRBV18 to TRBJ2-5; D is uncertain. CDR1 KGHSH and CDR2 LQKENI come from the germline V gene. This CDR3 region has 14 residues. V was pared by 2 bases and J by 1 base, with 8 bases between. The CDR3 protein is CASSPSGVQETQYF. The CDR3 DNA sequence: TGTGCCAGCTCACCATCTGGGGTCCAAGAGACCCAGTACTTC. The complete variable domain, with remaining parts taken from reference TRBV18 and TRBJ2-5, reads NAGVMQNPRHLVRRRGQEARLRCSPMKGHSHVYWYRQLPEEGLKFMVYLQKENIIDESGMPKERFSAEFPKEGPSILRIQQVVRGDSAAYFCASSPSGVQETQYFGPGTRLLVL.

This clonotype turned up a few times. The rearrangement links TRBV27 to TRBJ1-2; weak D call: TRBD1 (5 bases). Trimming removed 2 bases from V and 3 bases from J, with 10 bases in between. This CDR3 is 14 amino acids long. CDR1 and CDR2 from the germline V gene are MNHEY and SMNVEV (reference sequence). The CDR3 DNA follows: TGTGCCAGCAGTTTAAATGGCAGGGACTATGGCTACACCTTC. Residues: CASSLNGRDYGYTF.

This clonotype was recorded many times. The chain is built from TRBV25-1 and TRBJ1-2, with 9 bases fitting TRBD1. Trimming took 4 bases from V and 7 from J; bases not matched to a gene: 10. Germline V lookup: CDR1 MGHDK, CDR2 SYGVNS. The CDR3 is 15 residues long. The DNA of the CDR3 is TGTGCCAGCAGTGGGGGACAGGGTTTAATGGCTGGCTACACCTTC. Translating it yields CASSGGQGLMAGYTF.

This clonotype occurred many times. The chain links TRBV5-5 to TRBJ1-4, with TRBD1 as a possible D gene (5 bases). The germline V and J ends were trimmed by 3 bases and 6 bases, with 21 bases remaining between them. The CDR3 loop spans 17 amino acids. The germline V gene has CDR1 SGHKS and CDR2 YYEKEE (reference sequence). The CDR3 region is CASSSSPRGGTYEKLFF. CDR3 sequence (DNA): TGTGCCAGCAGCTCTAGCCCCCGGGGGGGAACCTATGAAAAACTGTTTTTT.

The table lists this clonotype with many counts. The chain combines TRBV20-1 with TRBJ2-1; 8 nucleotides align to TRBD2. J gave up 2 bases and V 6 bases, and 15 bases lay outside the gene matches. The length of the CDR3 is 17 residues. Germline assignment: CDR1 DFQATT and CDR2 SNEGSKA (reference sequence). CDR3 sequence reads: CSAPVGYSGKTYNEQFF. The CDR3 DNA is TGCAGTGCCCCCGTTGGGTATAGCGGGAAGACCTACAATGAGCAGTTCTTC.

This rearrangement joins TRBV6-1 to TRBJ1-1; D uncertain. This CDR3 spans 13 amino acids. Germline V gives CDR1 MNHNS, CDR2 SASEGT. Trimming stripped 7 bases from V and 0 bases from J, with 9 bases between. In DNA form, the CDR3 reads TGTGCCAGCACCCAGACAATGAACACTGAAGCTTTCTTT. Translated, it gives CASTQTMNTEAFF.

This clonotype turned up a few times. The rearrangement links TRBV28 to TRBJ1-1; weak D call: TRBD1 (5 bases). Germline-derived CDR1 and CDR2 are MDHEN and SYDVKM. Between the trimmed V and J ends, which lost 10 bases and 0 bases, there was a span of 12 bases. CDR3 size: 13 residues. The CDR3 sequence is CATFGGVNTEAFF. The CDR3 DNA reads TGTGCCACCTTCGGGGGGGTGAACACTGAAGCTTTCTTT.

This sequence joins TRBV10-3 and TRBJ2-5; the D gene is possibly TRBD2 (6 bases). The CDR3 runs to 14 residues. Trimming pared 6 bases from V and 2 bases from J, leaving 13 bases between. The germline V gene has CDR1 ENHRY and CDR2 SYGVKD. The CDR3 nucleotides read TGTGCCATCAGGAACTCTAGCGTACAAGAGACCCAGTACTTC. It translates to CAIRNSSVQETQYF.

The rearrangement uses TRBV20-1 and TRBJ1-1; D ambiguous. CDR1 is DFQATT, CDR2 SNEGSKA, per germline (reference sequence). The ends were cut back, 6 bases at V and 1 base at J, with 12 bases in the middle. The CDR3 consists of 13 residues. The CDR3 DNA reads TGCAGTGCCACGGGTCCCTCGAACACTGAAGCTTTCTTT. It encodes CSATGPSNTEAFF.

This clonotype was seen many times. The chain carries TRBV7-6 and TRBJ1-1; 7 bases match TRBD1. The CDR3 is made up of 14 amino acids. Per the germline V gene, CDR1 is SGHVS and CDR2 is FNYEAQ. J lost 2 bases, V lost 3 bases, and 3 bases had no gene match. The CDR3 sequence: CASSLGQQNTEAFF. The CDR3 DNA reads TGTGCCAGCAGCTTGGGACAGCAAAACACTGAAGCTTTCTTT.

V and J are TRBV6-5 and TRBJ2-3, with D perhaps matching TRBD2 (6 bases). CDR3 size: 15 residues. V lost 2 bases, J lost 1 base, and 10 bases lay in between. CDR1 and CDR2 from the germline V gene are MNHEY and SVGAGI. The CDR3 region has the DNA TGTGCCAGCAGTTACGGTTGGGGGGGCACAGATACGCAGTATTTT. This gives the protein CASSYGWGGTDTQYF.

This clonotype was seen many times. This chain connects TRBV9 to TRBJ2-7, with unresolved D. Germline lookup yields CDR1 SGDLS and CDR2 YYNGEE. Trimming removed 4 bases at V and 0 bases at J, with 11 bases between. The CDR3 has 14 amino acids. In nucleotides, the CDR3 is TGTGCCAGCAGCCCCGTAGCAGTCTCCTACGAGCAGTACTTC. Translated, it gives CASSPVAVSYEQYF.

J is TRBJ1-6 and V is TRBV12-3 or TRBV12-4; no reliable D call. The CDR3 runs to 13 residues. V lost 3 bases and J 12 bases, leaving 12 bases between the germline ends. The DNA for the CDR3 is TGTGCCAGCAGTTTCGCGTCAATTCAACCCCTCCACTTT. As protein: CASSFASIQPLHF.

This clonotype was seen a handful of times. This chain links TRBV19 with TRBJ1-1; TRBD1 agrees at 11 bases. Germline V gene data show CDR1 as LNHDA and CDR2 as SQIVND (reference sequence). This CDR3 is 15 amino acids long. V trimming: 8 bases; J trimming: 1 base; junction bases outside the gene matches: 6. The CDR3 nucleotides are TGTGCCAGTGCGGACAGGGGGCCCTCGAACACTGAAGCTTTCTTT. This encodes CASADRGPSNTEAFF.

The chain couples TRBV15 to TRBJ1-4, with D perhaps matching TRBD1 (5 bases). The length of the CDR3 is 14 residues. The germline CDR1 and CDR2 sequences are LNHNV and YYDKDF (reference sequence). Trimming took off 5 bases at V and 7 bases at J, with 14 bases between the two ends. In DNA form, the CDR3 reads TGTGCCACCAGCTACGGGGGATCGAGTGAAAAACTGTTTTTT. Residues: CATSYGGSSEKLFF. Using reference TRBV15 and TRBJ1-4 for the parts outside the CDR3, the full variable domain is DAMVIQNPRYQVTQFGKPVTLSCSQTLNHNVMYWYQQKSSQAPKLLFHYYDKDFNNEADTPDNFQSRRPNTSFCFLDIRSPGLGDTAMYLCATSYGGSSEKLFFGSGTQLSVL.

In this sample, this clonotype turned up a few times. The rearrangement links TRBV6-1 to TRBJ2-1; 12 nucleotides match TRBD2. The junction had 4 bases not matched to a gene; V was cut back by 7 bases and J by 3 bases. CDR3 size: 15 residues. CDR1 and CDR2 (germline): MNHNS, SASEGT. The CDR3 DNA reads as TGTGCCAGCACCGGACTAGCGGGAAGCTACAATGAGCAGTTCTTC. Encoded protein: CASTGLAGSYNEQFF.

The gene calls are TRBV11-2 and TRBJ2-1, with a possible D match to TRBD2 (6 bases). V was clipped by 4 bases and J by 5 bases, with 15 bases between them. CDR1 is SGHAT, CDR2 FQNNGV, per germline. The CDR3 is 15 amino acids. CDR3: CASSSTRPGDNEQFF. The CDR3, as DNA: TGTGCCAGCAGCTCCACCCGACCGGGAGACAATGAGCAGTTCTTC.

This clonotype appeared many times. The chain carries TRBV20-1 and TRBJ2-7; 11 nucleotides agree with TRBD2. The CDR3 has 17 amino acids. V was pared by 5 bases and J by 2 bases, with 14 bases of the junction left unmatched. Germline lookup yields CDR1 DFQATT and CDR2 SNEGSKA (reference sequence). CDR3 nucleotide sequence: TGCAGTGCTCCCCCGACTAGCGGGAAAGGGAGCCCCTACGAGCAGTACTTC. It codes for CSAPPTSGKGSPYEQYF.

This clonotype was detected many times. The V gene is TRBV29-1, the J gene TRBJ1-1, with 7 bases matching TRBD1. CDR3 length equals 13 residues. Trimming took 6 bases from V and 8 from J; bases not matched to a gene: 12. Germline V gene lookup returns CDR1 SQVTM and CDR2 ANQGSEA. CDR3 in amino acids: CSVLPGRGREAFF. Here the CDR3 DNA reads TGCAGCGTGCTCCCGGGAAGGGGGCGGGAAGCTTTCTTT.

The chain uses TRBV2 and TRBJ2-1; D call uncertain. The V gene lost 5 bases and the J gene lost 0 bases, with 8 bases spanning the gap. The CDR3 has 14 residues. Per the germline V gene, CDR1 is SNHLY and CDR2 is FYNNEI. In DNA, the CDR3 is TGTGCCAGCAGTACAGACAACTCCTACAATGAGCAGTTCTTC. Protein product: CASSTDNSYNEQFF.

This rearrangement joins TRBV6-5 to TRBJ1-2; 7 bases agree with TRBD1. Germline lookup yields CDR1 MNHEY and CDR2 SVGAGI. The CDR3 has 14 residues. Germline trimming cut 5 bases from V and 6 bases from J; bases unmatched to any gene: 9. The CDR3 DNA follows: TGTGCCAGCAGTAACTTGGACAGGACCCATGGCTACACCTTC. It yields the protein CASSNLDRTHGYTF.

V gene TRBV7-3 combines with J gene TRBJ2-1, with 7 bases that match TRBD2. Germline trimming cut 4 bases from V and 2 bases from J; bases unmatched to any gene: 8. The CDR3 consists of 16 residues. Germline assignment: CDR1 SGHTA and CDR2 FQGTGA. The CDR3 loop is CASSSSSGPTYNEQFF. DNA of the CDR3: TGTGCCAGCAGCTCGTCTAGCGGTCCGACCTACAATGAGCAGTTCTTC.